This TCR beta chain is drawn from a study of spatial heterogeneity in lung cancer. Regarding the study as a whole: Coverage of tumor T cells, by estimate, reached 6.5% to 8% for alpha chains and approximately 12% for beta chains. Mutation counts in tumors were tracked by counts of expanded intratumoral alpha and beta TCRs.

A single record per CDR3 protein comes from TCRdb applying MiXCR to the 5' RACE reads. The sample shows fewer than 30,000 distinct CDR3 sequences, just over 7% of them seen only once. Time point of the sample: sample taken at primary tumor resection. Donors were over 70 untreated early-stage non-small cell lung cancer patients. CDR3 size: 15 residues. Germline V gives CDR1 DFQATT, CDR2 SNEGSKA (reference sequence). V shed 0 bases and J shed 4 bases, with 15 bases lying between them. This clonotype appeared many times. Its antigen remains unidentified. This TCR came from a male donor with early-stage non-small cell lung cancer. The rearrangement joins TRBV20-1 to TRBJ1-2, with TRBD1 as a possible D gene (5 bases). This material consisted of lung tumor tissue, taken at surgery. The CDR3 sequence: CSAREGQVFSYGYTF. The CDR3 bases are TGCAGTGCTAGAGAGGGGCAGGTCTTTAGCTATGGCTACACCTTC.